Below are 4 T cell receptor beta chains sequenced from a single sample in a study of T-cell memory formation after mild COVID-19 (dated by TCRdb to the early 2020s). Libraries were constructed by 5' RACE. Sequenced on an Illumina NovaSeq 6000. The public sequencing data were trimmed at Q25 with fastp and processed into clonotypes with MiXCR by TCRdb, which kept only in-frame beta chains. Entries that share a CDR3 protein sequence are merged under the most common genes and DNA. Recorded for this sample are 100,000 to 150,000 distinct CDR3 sequences; more than 15% of them occurred a single time. The ten largest clones capture about 5% of the sample. Sequences were obtained from PBMCs or a T cell subset sorted from them (not recorded which). The receptors originated from a man in his late teens or twenties who had mild COVID-19 (a few samples of this study predate the infection). The sample titles of this study are shuffled in the database, so cell type and time point are left out; the donor was told from shared clones.

This clonotype showed up just a few times. The genes are TRBV15 and TRBJ2-1; possible D gene TRBD2, 6 bases. The CDR3 extends over 14 amino acids. Trimming took off 0 bases at V and 9 bases at J, with 12 bases between the two ends. Germline V gene lookup returns CDR1 LNHNV and CDR2 YYDKDF (reference sequence). Written as DNA, the CDR3 is TGTGCCACCAGCAGAGATTGGGGAGGCGCTGAGCAGTTCTTC. Residues: CATSRDWGGAEQFF.

The V call is TRBV29-1, the J call TRBJ2-3; no definite D call. V was trimmed by 6 bases and J by 0 bases, leaving 7 bases between them. CDR1 and CDR2 from the germline V gene are SQVTM and ANQGSEA. The CDR3 is made up of 12 amino acids. CDR3 DNA sequence: TGCAGCGTCCGGCGGAGCACAGATACGCAGTATTTT. Protein: CSVRRSTDTQYF.

This clonotype was detected only a few times. The chain employs TRBV5-1 and TRBJ1-1; D gene unclear. Per the germline V gene, CDR1 is SGHRS and CDR2 is YFSETQ. V lost 4 bases and J 5 bases, leaving 18 bases between the germline ends. The CDR3 contains 15 residues. CDR3 sequence: CASSPSGRSETEAFF. DNA for the CDR3: TGCGCCAGCAGCCCCTCGGGAAGGAGCGAGACTGAAGCTTTCTTT.

A few counts support this clonotype. This chain's CDR3 is CASSLGPWDTDYGYTF. The CDR3 bases are TGTGCCAGCAGCTTAGGGCCCTGGGACACTGACTATGGCTACACCTTC. The chain recombines TRBV7-2 with TRBJ1-2; D might be TRBD1 (6 bases). The V gene lost 1 base and the J gene lost 3 bases, with 15 bases spanning the gap. The CDR3 contains 16 residues. CDR1 SGHTA and CDR2 FQGNSA come from the germline V gene.